Shown below are 2 T cell receptor beta chains from a single sample sequenced in a study of cytomegalovirus exposure and HLA in healthy donors (dated by TCRdb to the late 2010s). To prepare the library, the immunoSEQ multiplex PCR assay was applied. A mixture of 60 forward primers for TCR Vbeta segments and 13 reverse primers for TCR Jbeta segments was used in the multiplex PCR. The immuneACCESS repertoire file appears here via TCRdb, limited to in-frame rearrangements. These files lack a portion of the clones; in checked studies, under half of the deficit traces to unresolved V genes, and the cause of the others is not known. For this sample the table gives about 130,000 clones, of which 75% to 85% were detected only once. The ten largest clones capture over 4.5% of the sample. The sequenced material came from PBMCs. The receptors here all came from a middle-aged woman in good health and CMV-seropositive.

The chain joins TRBV5-1 to TRBJ1-6; D call uncertain. Trimming removed 4 bases at V and 7 bases at J, with 15 bases between. Germline V gives CDR1 SGHRS, CDR2 YFSETQ. This CDR3 is 15 amino acids long. The CDR3 DNA reads TGCGCCAGCAGCCTGGATCAGGTTCTGAATTCACCCCTCCACTTT. This gives the protein CASSLDQVLNSPLHF. Full variable domain (outside the CDR3, taken from reference TRBV5-1 and TRBJ1-6): KAGVTQTPRYLIKTRGQQVTLSCSPISGHRSVSWYQQTPGQGLQFLFEYFSETQRNKGNFPGRFSGRQFSNSRSEMNVSTLELGDSALYLCASSLDQVLNSPLHFGNGTRLTVT.

The J gene is TRBJ2-7, the V gene TRBV7-8, with D maybe TRBD2 (6 bases). The germline CDR1 and CDR2 sequences are SGHVS and FQNEAQ. CDR3 length: 16 amino acids. Deletions cut 1 base from V and 2 bases from J, with 15 bases between. The CDR3 sequence is CASSLGVGGPTYEQYF. The CDR3 DNA follows: TGTGCCAGCAGCTTAGGGGTGGGGGGTCCAACCTACGAGCAGTACTTC.